Listed below are T cell receptor beta chains from one sample, sequenced in a study of T cell responses to AZD1222 COVID-19 vaccine. This table comes from immunoSEQ multiplex PCR, and its TCRdb copy is limited to in-frame clones, with some not included. Here the sample spans approximately 120,000 clones, more than 80% being singletons. Sequenced material: peripheral blood, taken 28 days after the second AZD1222 dose. These receptors all come from an adult who received the AZD1222 COVID-19 vaccine. Each CDR3 is given with its conserved first and last residue. D genes are given only for firm matches. Not every row has a clone size; where given, it reads once, few, many or a size class.

D	V	J	size	DNA	CDR3
-	TRBV10-3	TRBJ1-1	-	TGTGCCATCAGCGACTCCCCGAGGACGAACACTGAAGCTTTCTTT	CAISDSPRTNTEAFF
TRBD2	TRBV18	TRBJ2-1	few	TGTGCCAGCTCACCGGGACTAGCGGGGGATAATGAGCAGTTCTTC	CASSPGLAGDNEQFF
-	TRBV15	TRBJ2-3	-	TGTGCCACCAGCAGAGAGGGAGGGGGCAAGTTCTATACGCAGTATTTT	CATSREGGGKFYTQYF
TRBD1	TRBV4-1	TRBJ2-3	once	TGCGCCAGCAGCCTTACAGGGGCGTTGGCAGATACGCAGTATTTT	CASSLTGALADTQYF
-	TRBV12-3/TRBV12-4	TRBJ1-5	few	TGTGCCAGCAGCCGAGACAGGTCCGAAAAGCATTTT	CASSRDRSEKHF
TRBD2	TRBV5-1	TRBJ2-7	-	TGCGCCAGCAGCTCGGTTAGCGGGGGGGCTGGCTACGAGCAGTACTTC	CASSSVSGGAGYEQYF
TRBD1	TRBV5-6	TRBJ2-7	-	TGTGCCAGCAGCTTCCGGACAGGGGCCTATACCTACGAGCAGTACTTC	CASSFRTGAYTYEQYF
-	TRBV4-2	TRBJ2-3	-	TGTGCCAGCAGCCAGACAGGTTCCGGCACAGATACGCAGTATTTT	CASSQTGSGTDTQYF
TRBD1	TRBV7-2	TRBJ1-4	-	TGTGCCAGCAGCCCTCGACAGGGGGGAGGTGAAAAACTGTTTTTT	CASSPRQGGGEKLFF
TRBD1	TRBV28	TRBJ1-3	-	TGTGCCAGCAGGGGCACAGGGGAAGGAAACACCATATATTTT	CASRGTGEGNTIYF
-	TRBV6-1	TRBJ2-3	-	TGTGCCAGCAGTGACCGCGGCAGGGCAACAGATACGCAGTATTTT	CASSDRGRATDTQYF
-	TRBV15	TRBJ1-1	-	TGTGCCACCAGCAGATCCAGACCTACAAGGGACACTGAAGCTTTCTTT	CATSRSRPTRDTEAFF
-	TRBV7-2	TRBJ2-3	-	TGTGCCAGCAGCTTCGCGAATTTTCCTAGCACAGATACGCAGTATTTT	CASSFANFPSTDTQYF
TRBD2	TRBV5-1	TRBJ2-7	once	TGCGCCAGCAGCCCAATGGGGGGGGGCGAGCAGTACTTC	CASSPMGGGEQYF
-	TRBV28	TRBJ1-6	-	TGTGCCAGCGGGGCGGACCCCGGGTACCCCCTCCACTTT	CASGADPGYPLHF
-	TRBV6-5	TRBJ2-6	few	TGTGCCAGCAGTTGGCAGAGCTCTGGGGCCAACGTCCTGACTTTC	CASSWQSSGANVLTF
-	TRBV19	TRBJ1-2	-	TGTGCCAGTAGTCCCCGAACAGACTTATATGGCTACACCTTC	CASSPRTDLYGYTF
-	TRBV28	TRBJ2-7	once	TGTGCCAGCAGAGACACCGAGCAGTACTTC	CASRDTEQYF
TRBD2	TRBV11-2	TRBJ2-5	-	TGTGCCAGCAGCGATCTTCCCTTCGGGTGGCGGGGGGAGACCCAGTACTTC	CASSDLPFGWRGETQYF
-	TRBV13	TRBJ1-3	-	TGTGCCAGCAGCTGGGGCAGTCGAAACACCATATATTTT	CASSWGSRNTIYF
-	TRBV2	TRBJ1-5	few	TGTGCCAGCACCCTGGGGGGTGATAGCAATCAGCCCCAGCATTTT	CASTLGGDSNQPQHF
TRBD1	TRBV5-6	TRBJ1-2	-	TGTGCCAGCAGCTCACAAGACAGGGGATATGGCTACACCTTC	CASSSQDRGYGYTF
-	TRBV7-3	TRBJ2-6	once	TGTGCCACCGCGGACCCGAGAGGCTCTGGGGCCAACGTCCTGACTTTC	CATADPRGSGANVLTF
-	TRBV19	TRBJ1-5	-	TGTGCCAGTAGTGGGGGGCTGCGACAGCCCCAGCATTTT	CASSGGLRQPQHF
-	TRBV16	TRBJ2-2	-	TGTGCCAGCAGCCAATTTTCCCCACCGGAGCTGTTTTTT	CASSQFSPPELFF
TRBD2	TRBV28	TRBJ2-7	-	TGTGCCAGCAGTTTGATAATCGGGAGTAGCGGGGGGTACGAGCAGTACTTC	CASSLIIGSSGGYEQYF
-	TRBV7-3	TRBJ1-6	-	TGTGCCAGCAGCTTGTACAGGGCTGGAAATTCACCCCTCCACTTT	CASSLYRAGNSPLHF
TRBD1	TRBV5-8	TRBJ2-1	once	TGTGCCAGCAGCCCAGGGGGGACAGGGGAAGTCGATGAGCAGTTCTTC	CASSPGGTGEVDEQFF
TRBD1	TRBV12-3/TRBV12-4	TRBJ1-5	-	TGTGCCAGCAGTAAAACAGGGGGTCAGCCCCAGCATTTT	CASSKTGGQPQHF
-	TRBV7-9	TRBJ2-3	once	TGTGCCAGCAGCTTATTGGGGATTAGCACAGATACGCAGTATTTT	CASSLLGISTDTQYF
-	TRBV7-9	TRBJ1-1	-	TGTGCCAGCAGCTTTCTGACCGGGAACACTGAAGCTTTCTTT	CASSFLTGNTEAFF
TRBD1	TRBV7-2	TRBJ1-2	-	TGTGCCAGCAGCTTAGTAGGCCTCGGACAGGGCGACTATGGCTACACCTTC	CASSLVGLGQGDYGYTF
TRBD1	TRBV5-1	TRBJ2-2	-	TGCGCCAGCAGCATAGGGACAGGGGGCACCGGGGAGCTGTTTTTT	CASSIGTGGTGELFF
-	TRBV6-5	TRBJ1-2	-	TGTGCCAGCAGATTCCCCGGGACCAACTATGGCTACACCTTC	CASRFPGTNYGYTF
TRBD1	TRBV4-1	TRBJ1-1	medium-sized	TGCGCCAGCAGCCAAGTAGGGACAGGGTACGCTTTCTTT	CASSQVGTGYAFF
-	TRBV7-2	TRBJ2-3	-	TGTGCCAGCAGCAGACGGTGGGGCACAGATACGCAGTATTTT	CASSRRWGTDTQYF
TRBD1	TRBV4-3	TRBJ2-7	few	TGCGCCAGCAGCCCCGGACAGGGGGCCGGCGAGCAGTACTTC	CASSPGQGAGEQYF
-	TRBV6-5	TRBJ2-7	-	TGTGCCAGCAGTCTCCGAGAACAGGGATACTACGAGCAGTACTTC	CASSLREQGYYEQYF
TRBD2	TRBV6-4	TRBJ2-5	-	TGTGCCAGCAGTGACCCTAGCGGGGGGGACCAAGAGACCCAGTACTTC	CASSDPSGGDQETQYF
-	TRBV28	TRBJ2-1	-	TGTGCCAGCAGTTCTACCGGGAGTCTCGACAATGAGCAGTTCTTC	CASSSTGSLDNEQFF
-	TRBV28	TRBJ2-3	-	TGTGCCAGCAGTTTATCGGGGACTAGCACAGATACGCAGTATTTT	CASSLSGTSTDTQYF
TRBD1	TRBV7-9	TRBJ1-5	-	TGTGCCAGCAGCCAGACAGGGGGTCAGCCCCAGCATTTT	CASSQTGGQPQHF
-	TRBV30	TRBJ1-3	-	TGTGCCTGGAGTGTAAGAGGTCAGGGAGATAACACCATATATTTT	CAWSVRGQGDNTIYF